What follows are 24 T cell receptor beta chains derived from one specimen sequenced in a study of blood T cell repertoires in COVID-19. Clones were read by immunoSEQ multiplex PCR, and TCRdb kept only the in-frame ones, dropping some. Seen here are around 140,000 clones, 65% to 90% observed once, and the top ten hold roughly 8.2%. What was sequenced was peripheral blood. All receptors come from a human donor in a cohort sampled during active COVID-19.

V gene TRBV9 combines with J gene TRBJ1-5; possible D gene TRBD1, 5 bases. This CDR3 has 13 residues. Germline loops: CDR1 SGDLS, CDR2 YYNGEE. With 0 bases removed from V and 13 bases from J, the gap between germline ends came to 14 bases. CDR3 in DNA: TGTGCCAGCAGCGTAGCTAGGGGTGGGCCTCAGCATTTT. Protein sequence: CASSVARGGPQHF.

CDR3 bases: TGTGCCAGCAGTCCGTCACCCCAAGAGGATACGCAGTATTTT. Its protein product is CASSPSPQEDTQYF. The chain is built from TRBV7-3 and TRBJ2-3; D not certain. The CDR3 covers 14 residues. V lost 6 bases to trimming and J lost 6 bases, with 16 bases between them. Germline values: CDR1 SGHTA, CDR2 FQGTGA.

The rearrangement joins TRBV28 to TRBJ1-6, with D perhaps matching TRBD1 (5 bases). Trimming pared 5 bases from V and 6 bases from J, leaving 8 bases between. The germline CDR1 and CDR2 sequences are MDHEN and SYDVKM. The CDR3 is made up of 13 amino acids. CDR3 sequence (DNA): TGTGCCAGCAGTGGACACCTTAATTCACCCCTCCACTTT. It translates to CASSGHLNSPLHF.

The rearrangement links TRBV7-9 to TRBJ1-1, with TRBD1 matching 8 bases. The V gene's germline CDR1 is SEHNR and CDR2 FQNEAQ (reference sequence). The V segment lost 5 bases and the J segment 6 bases; nucleotides outside the gene matches: 5. The CDR3 has 13 amino acids. The chain's CDR3 is CASSTGQGAEAFF. The CDR3 coding sequence is TGTGCCAGCAGCACCGGACAGGGAGCTGAAGCTTTCTTT.

The chain uses TRBV19 and TRBJ2-7; a weak D match, TRBD1 (5 bases). The length of the CDR3 is 15 residues. V was clipped by 1 base and J by 6 bases, with 16 bases between them. Germline V gives CDR1 LNHDA, CDR2 SQIVND (reference sequence). The CDR3 DNA follows: TGTGCCAGTAGTATAGGTGGGGCGGCACTTGGCGAGCAGTACTTC. Protein product: CASSIGGAALGEQYF.

CDR3 nucleotides: TGTGCCAGCAGTAGGGACGTAGGGGGGGCCGCCTACGAGCAGTACTTC. Translated: CASSRDVGGAAYEQYF. V and J are TRBV28 and TRBJ2-7, with D possibly matching TRBD2 (7 bases). The CDR3 has 16 residues. Germline-derived CDR1 and CDR2 are MDHEN and SYDVKM. V dropped 5 bases and J dropped 2 bases, with 19 bases sitting between them.

This clone has a handful of counts. This chain links TRBV7-9 with TRBJ2-7, with 8 bases identical to TRBD1. The CDR3 is 14 residues long. V lost 3 bases, J lost 2 bases, and 3 bases stayed unmatched. Germline V gene lookup returns CDR1 SEHNR and CDR2 FQNEAQ (reference sequence). CDR3 amino acids: CASSFWDRTYEQYF. CDR3 DNA sequence: TGTGCCAGCAGCTTTTGGGACAGGACCTACGAGCAGTACTTC.

This clone was recorded once. The rearrangement joins TRBV5-1 to TRBJ2-7; 8 nucleotides match TRBD2. With 1 base clipped from V and 2 bases from J, the junction kept 5 bases outside the gene matches. The germline CDR1 and CDR2 sequences are SGHRS and YFSETQ. The CDR3 runs 15 residues. CDR3 region: CASSLLGLGPYEQYF. The CDR3 DNA reads as TGCGCCAGCAGCTTGTTGGGACTAGGCCCCTACGAGCAGTACTTC.

V gene TRBV27 combines with J gene TRBJ2-1, with 7 bases fitting TRBD1. The CDR3 sequence is 13 residues long. V was pared by 4 bases and J by 6 bases, with 3 bases of the junction left unmatched. Germline V lookup: CDR1 MNHEY, CDR2 SMNVEV (reference sequence). CDR3 bases: TGTGCCAGCAGTTCCCGGGACAGCAATGAGCAGTTCTTC. Translated: CASSSRDSNEQFF.

The chain combines TRBV3-1 (or the pseudogene TRBV3-2) with TRBJ2-4; D gene unclear. This CDR3 contains 17 residues. With 4 bases removed from V and 4 bases from J, the gap between germline ends came to 20 bases. CDR1 LGHDT and CDR2 YNNKEL come from the germline V gene (reference sequence). The CDR3 DNA follows: TGTGCCAGCAGCCTGGAGCTCCCATTTACAAAAAAAAACATTCAGTACTTC. As protein: CASSLELPFTKKNIQYF.

The chain joins TRBV5-6 to TRBJ2-1; 11 bases match TRBD2. The CDR3 is 16 residues long. V lost 0 bases to trimming and J lost 7 bases; unmatched junction nucleotides: 6. In germline, CDR1 is SGHDT, CDR2 YYEEEE. The CDR3 here is CASSLVTSGMGNEQFF. In DNA, the CDR3 is TGTGCCAGCAGCTTGGTGACTAGCGGGATGGGGAATGAGCAGTTCTTC.

The genes are TRBV28 and TRBJ2-7; TRBD1 might be the D (5 bases). Germline V gene data show CDR1 as MDHEN and CDR2 as SYDVKM. V was clipped by 7 bases and J by 0 bases, with 16 bases between them. CDR3 size: 15 residues. CDR3 nucleotides: TGTGCCAGCACCCCCTGGGTAGGGGCCTCCTACGAGCAGTACTTC. This gives the protein CASTPWVGASYEQYF.

This clone has at least ten counts. The rearrangement uses TRBV6-5 and TRBJ1-6; D is ambiguous. This CDR3 has 15 amino acids. V lost 2 bases and J lost 7, with 12 bases in between. Germline CDR1 is MNHEY and CDR2 is SVGAGI. CDR3 in DNA: TGTGCCAGCAGTTACAGGACTCGACTAAATTCACCCCTCCACTTT. Protein: CASSYRTRLNSPLHF.

The V gene is TRBV6-5, the J gene TRBJ2-1, with D possibly matching TRBD1 (5 bases). This CDR3 is built from 15 residues. Germline values: CDR1 MNHEY, CDR2 SVGAGI. The V end lost 4 bases, the J end lost 5 bases, and 15 bases lay between the germline ends. The CDR3 DNA reads as TGTGCCAGCAGTTCCAGGGCCCCTGGGGACAATGAGCAGTTCTTC. Protein: CASSSRAPGDNEQFF.

The chain uses TRBV6-5 and TRBJ1-5; the D is unclear. V shed 2 bases and J shed 7 bases, with 15 bases lying between them. CDR3 size: 15 residues. Germline values: CDR1 MNHEY, CDR2 SVGAGI. The CDR3 nucleotides are TGTGCCAGCAGTTACACGGCGAGTATGGAGCAGCCCCAGCATTTT. Translation gives CASSYTASMEQPQHF.

V is TRBV5-1 and J is TRBJ2-7; 8 nucleotides line up with TRBD2. The CDR3 runs 16 residues. V was pared by 2 bases and J by 7 bases, with 14 bases of the junction left unmatched. CDR1 and CDR2 from the germline V gene are SGHRS and YFSETQ. The CDR3 DNA is TGCGCCAGCAGCTTCTCCGGGACTAGTACATTACGGGAGCAGTACTTC. It codes for CASSFSGTSTLREQYF.

The chain joins TRBV9 to TRBJ2-1; 8 nucleotides match TRBD2. V was clipped by 0 bases and J by 3 bases; unmatched bases: 11. Germline assignment: CDR1 SGDLS and CDR2 YYNGEE. This CDR3 has 18 residues. CDR3 DNA: TGTGCCAGCAGCGTAGACCCCAGGCTAGCGGGTCTCTACAATGAGCAGTTCTTC. This encodes CASSVDPRLAGLYNEQFF.

The V and J genes are TRBV25-1 and TRBJ1-2; TRBD1 matches at 7 bases. CDR1 and CDR2 (germline): MGHDK, SYGVNS. Trimming removed 7 bases from V and 8 bases from J; junction bases left unmatched: 16. This CDR3 has 15 residues. The CDR3 loop reads CASTHTGTGALGYTF. In nucleotides, the CDR3 is TGTGCCAGCACCCATACGGGAACAGGGGCTTTAGGCTACACCTTC.

V and J are TRBV2 and TRBJ2-6, with 7 bases matching TRBD1. After removal of 6 bases from V and 0 bases from J, the junction contained 5 bases not matched to a gene. The germline CDR1 and CDR2 sequences are SNHLY and FYNNEI. The CDR3 has 16 amino acids. This CDR3 reads CASRTGDSSGANVLTF. The CDR3 DNA reads TGTGCCAGCAGAACAGGGGACAGCTCTGGGGCCAACGTCCTGACTTTC. Using reference TRBV2 and TRBJ2-6 for the parts outside the CDR3, the full variable domain is EPEVTQTPSHQVTQMGQEVILRCVPISNHLYFYWYRQILGQKVEFLVSFYNNEISEKSEIFDDQFSVERPDGSNFTLKIRSTKLEDSAMYFCASRTGDSSGANVLTFGAGSRLTVL.

This chain joins TRBV28 and TRBJ1-6; 7 nucleotides align to TRBD1. V trimming: 4 bases; J trimming: 3 bases; junction bases outside the gene matches: 3. The CDR3 spans 15 residues. The germline V gene encodes CDR1 MDHEN and CDR2 SYDVKM. The DNA of the CDR3 is TGTGCCAGCAGTTCCACAGGGGACTATAATTCACCCCTCCACTTT. Translated, it gives CASSSTGDYNSPLHF.

The J gene is TRBJ2-2, the V gene TRBV4-1; D is perhaps TRBD1 (6 bases). Germline V CDR1 and CDR2: MGHRA, YSYEKL. The germline V and J ends were trimmed by 4 bases and 3 bases, with 12 bases remaining between them. The CDR3 length is 15 residues. DNA for the CDR3: TGCGCCAGCAGCCCTCAGGGGAGCGACACCGGGGAGCTGTTTTTT. It specifies CASSPQGSDTGELFF.

The chain links TRBV11-2 to TRBJ1-5; 7 positions match TRBD1. CDR3 size: 15 residues. V shed 5 bases and J 5 bases; nucleotides not matched to a gene: 9. The germline V gene has CDR1 SGHAT and CDR2 FQNNGV. CDR3 coding DNA: TGTGCCAGCAGCCCCGGGACAGCTTATCATCAGCCCCAGCATTTT. Protein product: CASSPGTAYHQPQHF.

The gene calls are TRBV6-4 and TRBJ2-6, with D perhaps TRBD1 (6 bases). The length of the CDR3 is 15 residues. Germline loops: CDR1 MRHNA, CDR2 SNTAGT. Trimming removed 10 bases at V and 0 bases at J, with 13 bases between. The CDR3 is CATSDRNSGANVLTF. Here the CDR3 DNA reads TGTGCCACCTCGGACAGAAACTCTGGGGCCAACGTCCTGACTTTC.

The chain carries TRBV5-4 and TRBJ2-7; TRBD1 aligns across 10 bases. Unmatched junction bases numbered 7, after V lost 4 bases and J lost 6 bases. The germline V gene encodes CDR1 SGHNT and CDR2 YYREEE (reference sequence). The CDR3 length is 14 residues. For the CDR3, the DNA is TGTGCCAGCAGCACCCGGGACAGGGGTAGCGAGCAGTACTTC. Translated: CASSTRDRGSEQYF.